This T cell receptor beta chain was captured in a study of OX40 agonist ivuxolimab in advanced cancers. Assay: immunoSEQ multiplex PCR; the TCRdb copy retains only in-frame clones and omits some. The sample contains 80,000 or so clones, about nine tenths of which appear only once. This TCR came from an adult with an advanced solid tumor such as melanoma, head and neck, liver or kidney cancer. The sequencing here drew on CD4+ or CD8+ T cells sorted from blood, taken in a trial of the OX40 agonist ivuxolimab.

DNA for the CDR3: TGTGCCACGCGACAGGGAGGGGACGAGCAGTACTTC. This codes for CATRQGGDEQYF. The rearrangement joins TRBV2 to TRBJ2-7; D is possibly TRBD1 or TRBD2 (7 bases each). V lost 10 bases and J 5 bases, leaving 15 bases between the germline ends. Germline V CDR1 and CDR2: SNHLY, FYNNEI. The CDR3 is made up of 12 amino acids.